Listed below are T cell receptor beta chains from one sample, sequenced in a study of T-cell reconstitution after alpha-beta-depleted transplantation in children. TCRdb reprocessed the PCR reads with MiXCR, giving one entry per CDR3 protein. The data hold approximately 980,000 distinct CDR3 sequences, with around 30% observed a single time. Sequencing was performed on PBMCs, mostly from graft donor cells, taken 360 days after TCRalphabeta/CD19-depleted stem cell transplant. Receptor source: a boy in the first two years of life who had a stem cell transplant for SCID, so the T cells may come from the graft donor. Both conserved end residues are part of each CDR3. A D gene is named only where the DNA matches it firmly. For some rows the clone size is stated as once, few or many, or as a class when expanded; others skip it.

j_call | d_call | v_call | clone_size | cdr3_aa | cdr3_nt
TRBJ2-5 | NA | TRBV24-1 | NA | CATSDSRTVKETQYF | TGTGCCACCAGTGATTCAAGGACAGTTAAAGAGACCCAGTACTTC
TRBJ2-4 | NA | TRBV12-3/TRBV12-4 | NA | CASRPGGALAKNIQYF | TGTGCCAGCAGACCGGGTGGGGCTCTAGCCAAAAACATTCAGTACTTC
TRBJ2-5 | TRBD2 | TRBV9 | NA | CASSERGSGASQETQYF | TGTGCCAGCAGCGAGAGGGGTAGCGGGGCCTCCCAAGAGACCCAGTACTTC
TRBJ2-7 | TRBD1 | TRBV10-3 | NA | CAISGAGQGAYEQYF | TGTGCCATCAGTGGGGCAGGACAGGGCGCCTACGAGCAGTACTTC
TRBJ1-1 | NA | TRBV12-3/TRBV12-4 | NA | CATRRKGANTEAFF | TGTGCCACGAGACGGAAAGGGGCGAACACTGAAGCTTTCTTT
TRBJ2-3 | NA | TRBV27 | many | CASSLGLASDTQYF | TGTGCCAGCAGTTTAGGGCTAGCCTCAGATACGCAGTATTTT
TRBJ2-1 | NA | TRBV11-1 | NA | CASSLVSWNSSSYNEQFF | TGTGCCAGCAGCTTAGTGAGTTGGAACTCGAGCTCCTACAATGAGCAGTTCTTC
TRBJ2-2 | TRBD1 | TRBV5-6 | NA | CASSLRPFSSIRDRGSGELFF | TGTGCCAGCAGCTTGAGGCCCTTTTCGTCCATCCGGGACAGGGGGTCCGGGGAGCTGTTTTTT
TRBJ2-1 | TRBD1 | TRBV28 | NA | CASKRDRVLNEQFF | TGTGCCAGCAAACGGGACAGGGTTCTCAATGAGCAGTTCTTC
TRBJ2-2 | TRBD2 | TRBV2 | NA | CASKMGLAGGLTGELFF | TGTGCCAGCAAGATGGGGCTAGCGGGGGGCCTCACCGGGGAGCTGTTTTTT
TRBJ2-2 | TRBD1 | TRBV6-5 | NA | CASSYRPGQGIGELFF | TGTGCCAGCAGTTACCGACCGGGACAGGGGATCGGGGAGCTGTTTTTT
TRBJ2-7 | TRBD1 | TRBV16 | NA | CASSGDRGPIYEQYF | TGTGCCAGCAGCGGGGACAGGGGGCCTATCTACGAGCAGTACTTC
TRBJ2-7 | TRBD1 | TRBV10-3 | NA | CAISEPIKGVRQGSTYEQYF | TGTGCCATCAGTGAGCCGATCAAGGGTGTTAGACAGGGTAGTACCTACGAGCAGTACTTC
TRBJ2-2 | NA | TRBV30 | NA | CAWSAPGIGELFF | TGTGCCTGGAGTGCCCCGGGGATCGGGGAGCTGTTTTTT
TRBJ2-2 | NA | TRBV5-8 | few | CASSSGIGYTGELFF | TGTGCCAGCAGTTCAGGGATAGGCTACACCGGGGAGCTGTTTTTT
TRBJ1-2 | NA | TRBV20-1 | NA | CSARGQGTPTVFYGYTF | TGCAGTGCTAGAGGGCAGGGGACTCCCACAGTTTTCTATGGCTACACCTTC
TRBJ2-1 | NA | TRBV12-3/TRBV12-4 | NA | CASSLGGRRGEFF | TGTGCCAGCAGTTTAGGGGGCCGGAGAGGGGAGTTCTTC
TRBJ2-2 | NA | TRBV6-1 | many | CASRGGQMNTGELFF | TGTGCCAGCAGAGGGGGGCAGATGAACACCGGGGAGCTGTTTTTT
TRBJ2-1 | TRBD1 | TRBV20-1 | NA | CSARVAGGPYNEQFF | TGCAGTGCTAGGGTAGCAGGGGGCCCCTACAATGAGCAGTTCTTC
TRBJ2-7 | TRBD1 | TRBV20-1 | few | CSANAPGQGTYEQYF | TGCAGTGCAAATGCGCCGGGACAGGGCACCTACGAGCAGTACTTC
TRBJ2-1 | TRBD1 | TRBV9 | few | CASSKTPGQSYNEQFF | TGTGCCAGCAGCAAAACCCCGGGACAGTCATACAATGAGCAGTTCTTC
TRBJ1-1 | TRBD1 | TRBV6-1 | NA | CASSRDRESTEAFF | TGTGCCAGCAGTAGGGACAGGGAGAGCACTGAAGCTTTCTTT
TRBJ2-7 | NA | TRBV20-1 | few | CSAGKRSAYEQYF | TGCAGTGCGGGGAAGAGGTCGGCCTACGAGCAGTACTTC
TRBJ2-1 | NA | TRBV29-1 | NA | CSVEDPPHEQFF | TGCAGCGTTGAAGACCCCCCGCATGAGCAGTTCTTC
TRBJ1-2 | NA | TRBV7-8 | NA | CASSPPRPGGYTF | TGTGCCAGCAGCCCCCCCAGGCCGGGCGGCTACACCTTC
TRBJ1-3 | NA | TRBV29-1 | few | CSVEGKGNTIYF | TGCAGCGTGGAGGGGAAAGGAAACACCATATATTTT
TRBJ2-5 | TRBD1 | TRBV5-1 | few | CASSLEDREETQYF | TGCGCCAGCAGCTTGGAGGACAGGGAAGAGACCCAGTACTTC
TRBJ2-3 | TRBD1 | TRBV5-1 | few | CASSFGTAAYTQYF | TGCGCCAGCAGCTTCGGGACAGCCGCGTATACGCAGTATTTT
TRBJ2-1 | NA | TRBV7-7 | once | CASSFGFGTQKFF | NA
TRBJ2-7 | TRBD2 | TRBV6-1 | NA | CASSPGLAGALYEQYF | TGTGCCAGCAGTCCCGGGCTAGCGGGGGCCCTCTACGAGCAGTACTTC
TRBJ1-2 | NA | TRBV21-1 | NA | CASSKPPRANYGYTF | TGTGCCAGCAGCAAGCCCCCCCGAGCTAACTATGGCTACACCTTC
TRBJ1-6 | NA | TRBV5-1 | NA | CASSLGGPHNSPLHF | TGCGCCAGCAGCTTGGGAGGGCCCCATAATTCACCCCTCCACTTT
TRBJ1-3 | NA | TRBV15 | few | CATSRDWGSGNTIYF | TGTGCCACCAGCAGAGATTGGGGCTCTGGAAACACCATATATTTT
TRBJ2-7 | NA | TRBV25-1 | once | CASQQDYSYEQYF | TGTGCCAGCCAACAGGACTACTCCTACGAGCAGTACTTC
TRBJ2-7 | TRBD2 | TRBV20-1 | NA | CSASPAASGYEQYF | TGCAGTGCTAGCCCAGCGGCTAGCGGTTACGAGCAGTACTTC
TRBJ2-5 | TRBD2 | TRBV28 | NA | CASSRGGGKETQYF | TGTGCCAGCAGTCGTGGGGGGGGAAAAGAGACCCAGTACTTC
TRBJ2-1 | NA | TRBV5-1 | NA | CASSLYGSNEQLF | TGCGCCAGCAGCTTGTACGGGAGCAATGAGCAGCTCTTC
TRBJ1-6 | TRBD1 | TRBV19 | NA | CASEKGTGGWEPLHF | TGTGCCAGTGAGAAGGGTACAGGGGGATGGGAACCCCTCCACTTT
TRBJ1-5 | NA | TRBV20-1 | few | CSASGTLNQPQHF | TGCAGTGCTAGTGGGACCCTAAATCAGCCCCAGCATTTT
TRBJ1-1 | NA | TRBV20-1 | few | CSASVPQGSLNTEAFF | TGCAGTGCTAGTGTCCCACAGGGATCTTTGAACACTGAAGCTTTCTTT
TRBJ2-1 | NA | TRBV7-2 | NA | CASSFLYSNNEQFF | TGTGCCAGCAGCTTCCTTTACAGTAACAATGAGCAGTTCTTC
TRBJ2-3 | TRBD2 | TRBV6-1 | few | CASSPGLAGTASTDTQYF | TGTGCCAGCAGCCCGGGACTAGCGGGGACCGCTAGCACAGATACGCAGTATTTT
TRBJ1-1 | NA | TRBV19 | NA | CASSIAGGLNTEAFF | TGTGCCAGTAGTATAGCGGGGGGCCTGAACACTGAAGCTTTCTTT
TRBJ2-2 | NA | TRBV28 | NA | CASSPHSVHTGELFF | TGTGCCAGCAGTCCCCACAGCGTTCACACCGGGGAGCTGTTTTTT
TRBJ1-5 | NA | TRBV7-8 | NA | CASSTEGGPQHF | TGTGCCAGCAGCACCGAGGGAGGGCCCCAGCATTTT
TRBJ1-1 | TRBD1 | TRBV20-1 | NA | CSASLTGINTEAFF | TGCAGTGCTAGCCTGACAGGGATAAACACTGAAGCTTTCTTT
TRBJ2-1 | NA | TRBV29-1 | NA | CSVEWGTDEQFF | TGCAGCGTTGAATGGGGCACGGATGAGCAGTTCTTC
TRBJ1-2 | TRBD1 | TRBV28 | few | CASSPRTGTAGYTF | TGTGCCAGCAGTCCCCGGACAGGGACGGCCGGCTACACCTTC
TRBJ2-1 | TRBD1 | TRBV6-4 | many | CASSPRQGAYNEQFF | TGTGCCAGCAGTCCACGACAGGGAGCTTACAATGAGCAGTTCTTC
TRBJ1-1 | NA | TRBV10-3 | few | CAISSNTEAFF | TGTGCCATCAGTAGTAACACTGAAGCTTTCTTT
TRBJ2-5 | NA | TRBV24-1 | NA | CATSDPDYPREETQYF | TGTGCCACCAGTGATCCGGACTACCCAAGAGAGGAGACCCAGTACTTC
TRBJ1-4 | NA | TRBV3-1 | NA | CASSQAKGGEKLFF | TGTGCCAGCAGCCAGGCGAAGGGAGGTGAAAAACTGTTTTTT
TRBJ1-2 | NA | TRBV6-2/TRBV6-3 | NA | CASTNRLNYGYTF | TGTGCCAGCACTAATAGACTGAACTATGGCTACACCTTC
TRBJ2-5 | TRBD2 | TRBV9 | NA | CASSDRAGAGETQYF | TGTGCCAGCAGCGATCGAGCGGGGGCAGGGGAGACCCAGTACTTC
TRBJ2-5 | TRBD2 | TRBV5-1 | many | CASSSEKLAGVLETQYF | TGCGCCAGCAGCTCCGAAAAGCTAGCGGGGGTTCTAGAGACCCAGTACTTC
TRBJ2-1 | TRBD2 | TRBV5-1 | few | CASSLVSSGGVDSYNEQFF | TGCGCCAGCAGCTTGGTGTCTAGCGGTGGGGTTGACTCCTACAATGAGCAGTTCTTC
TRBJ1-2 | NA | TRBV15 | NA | CATSRAGEDYGYTF | TGTGCCACCAGCAGAGCGGGGGAGGACTATGGCTACACCTTC